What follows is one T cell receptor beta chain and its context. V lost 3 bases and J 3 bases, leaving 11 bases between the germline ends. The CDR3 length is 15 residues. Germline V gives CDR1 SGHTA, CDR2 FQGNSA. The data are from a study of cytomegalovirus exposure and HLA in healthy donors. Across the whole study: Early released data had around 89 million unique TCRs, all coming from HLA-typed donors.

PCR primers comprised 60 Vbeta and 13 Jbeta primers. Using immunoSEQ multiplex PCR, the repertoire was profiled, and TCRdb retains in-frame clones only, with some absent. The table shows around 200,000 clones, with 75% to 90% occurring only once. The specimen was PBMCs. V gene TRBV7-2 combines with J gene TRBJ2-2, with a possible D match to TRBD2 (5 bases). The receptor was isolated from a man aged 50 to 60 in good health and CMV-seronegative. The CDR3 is CASSFRGVHTGELFF. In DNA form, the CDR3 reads TGTGCCAGCAGCTTTCGGGGTGTTCACACCGGGGAGCTGTTTTTT.